This T cell receptor (beta chain) stems from a study of cytomegalovirus exposure and HLA in healthy donors. The PCR was carried out with 60 Vbeta primers and 13 Jbeta primers. The method was immunoSEQ multiplex PCR; TCRdb's version includes in-frame clones alone and lacks a portion of them. The data contain about 120,000 clones, around 10% of them seen just once; the ten biggest clones take up about 3%. Study-wide findings and caveats: Researchers reported in a later analysis that a missense DCLRE1C variant was tied to TCR beta V- and J-gene trimming. Later analysis identified several of the most significant clusters that appeared linked to common viral pathogens.

This clone was counted between two and nine times. As yet, its antigen is unknown. The CDR3 has 13 residues. The V gene lost 5 bases and the J gene lost 3 bases, with 10 bases spanning the gap. Germline V gives CDR1 SGHTA, CDR2 FQGNSA. Nominally healthy donors were sampled, though unrecorded immune exposures were likely. Material for sequencing was PBMCs. This sequence was found in a man younger than 40 in good health and CMV-seronegative. V gene TRBV7-2 combines with J gene TRBJ1-1; no clear D gene. CDR3 coding DNA: TGTGCCAGCAGCGAAGCGAGGTACACTGAAGCTTTCTTT. As protein: CASSEARYTEAFF. Combining the CDR3 with reference TRBV7-2 and TRBJ1-1 gives the whole variable domain GAGVSQSPSNKVTEKGKDVELRCDPISGHTALYWYRQSLGQGLEFLIYFQGNSAPDKSGLPSDRFSAERTGGSVSTLTIQRTQQEDSAVYLCASSEARYTEAFFGQGTRLTVV.